This T cell receptor (beta chain) comes out of a study of blood T cells in healthy people across ages. In the study overall: Roughly one uniquely barcoded beta molecule per two T cells was captured.

A J-beta primer mix and a sample-barcoded 5' primer were used in a second PCR of roughly 7 to 12 cycles. TCRdb re-analysed the 5' RACE reads in MiXCR, keeping a single row per CDR3 protein. This table has about 1.8 million distinct CDR3 sequences, about 50% appearing once. This clonotype has only one observation. The antigen remains undetermined. CDR1 PRHDT and CDR2 FYEKMQ come from the germline V gene (reference sequence). This CDR3 contains 14 residues. The study, taken as a whole, reports: Naive CD4+ cells and diversity were both higher in long-lived donors than in aged donors. The percentage of naive T cells correlated strongly with TCR beta diversity. PBMCs went unsorted, and a conclusive naive versus antigen-experienced comparison was therefore prevented.

The sequence derives from a woman aged 40 to 49 in good health. Material for sequencing was blood. V and J are TRBV13 and TRBJ2-5; unclear D gene. The DNA end is more similar to TRBJ2-7, so the J call may be wrong. The DNA for the CDR3 is TGTGCCAGCAGCTTCCCCGGGCCCCCATACGAGCAGTACTTC. Amino acid sequence: CASSFPGPPYEQYF.